The sequence of this TCR beta chain was determined in a study of shared clonotypes between healthy human individuals. About the research overall: Used for every donor were three CD4 naive, three CD4 memory, two CD8 naive and one CD8 memory plate.

Naive CD8 populations comprised CD45RO-negative cells positively selected for CCR7, excluding terminally differentiated effector memory CD45RA+ cells. V lost 2 bases and J 2 bases, leaving 11 bases between the germline ends. The CDR3 spans 14 residues. Germline lookup yields CDR1 GTSNPN and CDR2 SVGIG (reference sequence). Measured with immunoSEQ multiplex PCR; TCRdb has only the in-frame clones, and not every one. The sample holds about 2 million clones, roughly 95% seen once. Sample: naive CD8+ T cells sorted from blood. This receptor was identified in a man aged 18 to 29 in good health. This chain joins TRBV30 and TRBJ2-3; D is possibly TRBD2 (5 bases). The CDR3 loop is CAWSSGIFTDTQYF. DNA of the CDR3: TGTGCCTGGAGTAGCGGAATTTTCACAGATACGCAGTATTTT.